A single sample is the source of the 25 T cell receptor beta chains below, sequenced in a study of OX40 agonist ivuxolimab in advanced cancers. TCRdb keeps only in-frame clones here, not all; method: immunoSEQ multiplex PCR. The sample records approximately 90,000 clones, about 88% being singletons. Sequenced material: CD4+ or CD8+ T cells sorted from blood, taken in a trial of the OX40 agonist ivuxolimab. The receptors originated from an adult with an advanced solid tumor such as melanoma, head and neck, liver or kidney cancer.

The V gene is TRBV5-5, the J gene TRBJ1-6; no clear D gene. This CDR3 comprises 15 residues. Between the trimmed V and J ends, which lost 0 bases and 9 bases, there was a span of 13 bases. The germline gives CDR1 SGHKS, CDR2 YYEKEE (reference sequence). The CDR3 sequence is CASSLEVTGISPLHF. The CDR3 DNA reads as TGTGCCAGCAGCTTGGAGGTAACCGGCATTTCACCCCTCCACTTT.

The CDR3 DNA is TGTGCCAGTAGTGGGACAGCCGCCTCAACTAATGAAAAACTGTTTTTT. Its translation is CASSGTAASTNEKLFF. V gene TRBV19 combines with J gene TRBJ1-4; 7 nucleotides agree with TRBD1. The CDR3 contains 16 residues. V was pared by 5 bases and J by 0 bases, with 6 bases of the junction left unmatched. Germline V gives CDR1 LNHDA, CDR2 SQIVND (reference sequence).

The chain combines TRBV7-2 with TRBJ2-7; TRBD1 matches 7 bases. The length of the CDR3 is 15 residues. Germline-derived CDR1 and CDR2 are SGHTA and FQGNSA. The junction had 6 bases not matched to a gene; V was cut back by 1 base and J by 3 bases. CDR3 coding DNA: TGTGCCAGCAGCTTAGTTCAGGACAGGAGCTACGAGCAGTACTTC. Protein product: CASSLVQDRSYEQYF. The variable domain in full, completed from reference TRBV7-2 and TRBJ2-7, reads GAGVSQSPSNKVTEKGKDVELRCDPISGHTALYWYRQSLGQGLEFLIYFQGNSAPDKSGLPSDRFSAERTGGSVSTLTIQRTQQEDSAVYLCASSLVQDRSYEQYFGPGTRLTVT.

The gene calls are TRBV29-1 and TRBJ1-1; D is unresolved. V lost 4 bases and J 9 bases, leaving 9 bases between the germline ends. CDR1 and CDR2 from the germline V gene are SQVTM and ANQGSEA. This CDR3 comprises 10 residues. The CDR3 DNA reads TGCAGCGTTGGAGAGTCCCAAGCTTTCTTT. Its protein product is CSVGESQAFF.

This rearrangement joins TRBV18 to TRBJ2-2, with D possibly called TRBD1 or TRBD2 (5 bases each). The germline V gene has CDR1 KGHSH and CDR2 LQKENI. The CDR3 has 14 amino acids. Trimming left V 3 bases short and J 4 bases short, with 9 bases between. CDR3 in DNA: TGTGCCAGCTCACCGACCGGGACCACCGGGGAGCTGTTTTTT. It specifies CASSPTGTTGELFF.

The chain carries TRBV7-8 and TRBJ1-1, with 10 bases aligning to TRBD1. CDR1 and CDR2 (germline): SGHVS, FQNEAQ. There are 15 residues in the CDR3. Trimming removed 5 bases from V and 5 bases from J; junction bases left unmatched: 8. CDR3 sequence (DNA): TGTGCCAGCAGCCCAACGGGACAGGGGTTTACTGAAGCTTTCTTT. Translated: CASSPTGQGFTEAFF.

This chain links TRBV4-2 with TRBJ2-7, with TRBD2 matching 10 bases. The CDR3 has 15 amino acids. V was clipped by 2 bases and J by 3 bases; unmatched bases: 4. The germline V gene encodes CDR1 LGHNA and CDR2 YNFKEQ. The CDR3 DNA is TGTGCCAGCAGCCAAAGTTGGACTAGCGGCTACGAGCAGTACTTC. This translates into CASSQSWTSGYEQYF.

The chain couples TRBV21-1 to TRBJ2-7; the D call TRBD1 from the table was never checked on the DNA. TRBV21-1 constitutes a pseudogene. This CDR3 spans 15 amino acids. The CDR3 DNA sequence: TGTGCCAGCAGCAAATGGACAGTTTTGGGCTACGAGCAGTACTTC. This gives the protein CASSKWTVLGYEQYF.

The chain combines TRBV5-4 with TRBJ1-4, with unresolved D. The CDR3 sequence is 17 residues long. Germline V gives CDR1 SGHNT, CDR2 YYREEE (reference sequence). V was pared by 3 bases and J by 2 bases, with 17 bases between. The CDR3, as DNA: TGTGCCAGCAGCTCGGGTGGCGGCTATAGGACTAATGAAAAACTGTTTTTT. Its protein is CASSSGGGYRTNEKLFF.

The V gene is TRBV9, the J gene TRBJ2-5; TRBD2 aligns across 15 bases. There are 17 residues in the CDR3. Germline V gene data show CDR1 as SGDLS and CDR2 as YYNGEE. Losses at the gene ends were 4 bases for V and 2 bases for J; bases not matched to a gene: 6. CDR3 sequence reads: CASSPGLAGGKQETQYF. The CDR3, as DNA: TGTGCCAGCAGCCCGGGACTAGCGGGGGGAAAGCAAGAGACCCAGTACTTC. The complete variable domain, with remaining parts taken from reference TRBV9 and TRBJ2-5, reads DSGVTQTPKHLITATGQRVTLRCSPRSGDLSVYWYQQSLDQGLQFLIQYYNGEERAKGNILERFSAQQFPDLHSELNLSSLELGDSALYFCASSPGLAGGKQETQYFGPGTRLLVL.

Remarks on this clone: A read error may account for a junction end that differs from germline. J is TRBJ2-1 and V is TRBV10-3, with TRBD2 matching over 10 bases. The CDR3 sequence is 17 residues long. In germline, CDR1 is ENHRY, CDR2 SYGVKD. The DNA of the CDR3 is TGTGCCACCAGTCGTATTAGCGGGGGGAGCTCCTACAATGAGCAGTTCTTC. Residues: CATSRISGGSSYNEQFF.

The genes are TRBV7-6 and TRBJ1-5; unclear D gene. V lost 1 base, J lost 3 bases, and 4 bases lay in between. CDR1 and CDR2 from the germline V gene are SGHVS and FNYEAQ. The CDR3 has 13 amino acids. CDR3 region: CASSLGFNQPQHF. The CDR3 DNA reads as TGTGCCAGCAGCTTAGGCTTCAATCAGCCCCAGCATTTT. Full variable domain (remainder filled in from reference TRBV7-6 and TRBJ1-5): GAGVSQSPRYKVTKRGQDVALRCDPISGHVSLYWYRQALGQGPEFLTYFNYEAQQDKSGLPNDRFSAERPEGSISTLTIQRTEQRDSAMYRCASSLGFNQPQHFGDGTRLSIL.

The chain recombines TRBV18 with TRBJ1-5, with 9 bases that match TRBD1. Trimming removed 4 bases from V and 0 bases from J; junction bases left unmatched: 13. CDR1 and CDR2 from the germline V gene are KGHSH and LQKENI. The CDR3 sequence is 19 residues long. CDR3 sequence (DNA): TGTGCCAGCTCACTAGTATCACCGGGACAGGGAGCTAGCAATCAGCCCCAGCATTTT. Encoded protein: CASSLVSPGQGASNQPQHF.

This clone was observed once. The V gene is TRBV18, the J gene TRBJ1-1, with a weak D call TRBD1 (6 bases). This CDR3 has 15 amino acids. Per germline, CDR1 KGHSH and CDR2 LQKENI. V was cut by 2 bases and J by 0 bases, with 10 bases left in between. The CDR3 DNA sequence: TGTGCCAGCTCACCAGGGGGCAGCCTGAACACTGAAGCTTTCTTT. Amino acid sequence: CASSPGGSLNTEAFF. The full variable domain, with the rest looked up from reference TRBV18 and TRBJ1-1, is NAGVMQNPRHLVRRRGQEARLRCSPMKGHSHVYWYRQLPEEGLKFMVYLQKENIIDESGMPKERFSAEFPKEGPSILRIQQVVRGDSAAYFCASSPGGSLNTEAFFGQGTRLTVV.

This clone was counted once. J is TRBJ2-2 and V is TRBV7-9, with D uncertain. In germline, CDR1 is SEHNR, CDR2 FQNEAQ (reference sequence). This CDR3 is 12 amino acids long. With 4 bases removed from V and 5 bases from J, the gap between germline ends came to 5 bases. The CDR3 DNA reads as TGTGCCAGCAGCTCCGAAACCGGGGAGCTGTTTTTT. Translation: CASSSETGELFF.

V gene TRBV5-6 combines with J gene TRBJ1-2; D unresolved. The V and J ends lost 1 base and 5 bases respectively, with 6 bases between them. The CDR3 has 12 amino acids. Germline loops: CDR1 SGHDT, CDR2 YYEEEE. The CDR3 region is CASSLMGYGYTF. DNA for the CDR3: TGTGCCAGCAGCTTGATGGGTTATGGCTACACCTTC.

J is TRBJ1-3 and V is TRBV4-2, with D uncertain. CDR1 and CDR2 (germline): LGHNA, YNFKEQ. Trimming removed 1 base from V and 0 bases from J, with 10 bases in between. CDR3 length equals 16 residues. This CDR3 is CASSQVPNLSGNTIYF. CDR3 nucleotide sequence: TGTGCCAGCAGCCAAGTGCCCAACCTCTCTGGAAACACCATATATTTT.

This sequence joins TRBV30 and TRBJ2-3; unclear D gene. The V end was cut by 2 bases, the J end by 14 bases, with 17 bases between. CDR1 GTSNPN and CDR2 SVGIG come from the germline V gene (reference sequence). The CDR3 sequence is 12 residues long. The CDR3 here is CAWSPRAINAYF. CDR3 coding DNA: TGTGCCTGGAGTCCCCGGGCCATAAATGCGTATTTT.

CDR3 sequence (DNA): TGTGCCAGCAGTGGAGATTCTTCTAGCACAGATACGCAGTATTTT. Its protein is CASSGDSSSTDTQYF. The J gene is TRBJ2-3, the V gene TRBV9; D is uncertain. This CDR3 is built from 15 residues. The V gene's germline CDR1 is SGDLS and CDR2 YYNGEE. V was shortened by 5 bases and J by 0 bases, with 13 bases between the two germline ends.

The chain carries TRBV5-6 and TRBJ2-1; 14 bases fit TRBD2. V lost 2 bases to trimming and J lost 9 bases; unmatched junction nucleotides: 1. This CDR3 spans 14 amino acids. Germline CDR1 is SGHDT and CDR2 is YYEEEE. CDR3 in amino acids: CASSFGTSGGEQFF. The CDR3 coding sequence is TGTGCCAGCAGCTTCGGGACTAGCGGGGGTGAGCAGTTCTTC.

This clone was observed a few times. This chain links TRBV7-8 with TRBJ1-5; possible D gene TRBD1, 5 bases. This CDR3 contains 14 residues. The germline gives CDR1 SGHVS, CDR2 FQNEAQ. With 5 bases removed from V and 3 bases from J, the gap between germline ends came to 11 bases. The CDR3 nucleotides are TGTGCCAGCAGCCTAGGGGAGTCCAATCAGCCCCAGCATTTT. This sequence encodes CASSLGESNQPQHF.

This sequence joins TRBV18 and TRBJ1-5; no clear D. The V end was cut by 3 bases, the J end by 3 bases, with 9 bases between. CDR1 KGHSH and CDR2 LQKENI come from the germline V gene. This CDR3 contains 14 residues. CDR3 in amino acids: CASSPPDNNQPQHF. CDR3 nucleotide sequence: TGTGCCAGCTCACCTCCCGATAACAATCAGCCCCAGCATTTT.

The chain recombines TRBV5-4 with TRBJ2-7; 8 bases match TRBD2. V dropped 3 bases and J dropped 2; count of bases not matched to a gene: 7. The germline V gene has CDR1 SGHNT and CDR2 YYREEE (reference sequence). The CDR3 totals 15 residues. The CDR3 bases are TGTGCCAGCAGCTCGGGGGGGAGACAGGCCTACGAGCAGTACTTC. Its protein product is CASSSGGRQAYEQYF.

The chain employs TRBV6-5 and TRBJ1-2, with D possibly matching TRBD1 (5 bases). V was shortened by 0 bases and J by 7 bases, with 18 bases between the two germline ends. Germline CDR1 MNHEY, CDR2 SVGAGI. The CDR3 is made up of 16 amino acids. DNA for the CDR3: TGTGCCAGCAGTTACTCGGGGACGAGGGTTGCGGGTGGCTACACCTTC. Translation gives CASSYSGTRVAGGYTF.

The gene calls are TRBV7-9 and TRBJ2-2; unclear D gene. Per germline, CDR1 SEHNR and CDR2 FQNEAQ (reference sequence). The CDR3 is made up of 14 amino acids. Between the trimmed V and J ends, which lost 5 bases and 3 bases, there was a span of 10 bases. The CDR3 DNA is TGTGCCAGCAGCGTGGTCAGATACACCGGGGAGCTGTTTTTT. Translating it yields CASSVVRYTGELFF.